The 21 T cell receptor beta chains given below trace back to one sample, sequenced in a study of glioma-infiltrating T cells after dendritic cell vaccination. Stated time point: after dendritic cell vaccination, including at tumor progression/relapse. TCRdb keeps only in-frame clones here, not all; method: immunoSEQ multiplex PCR. Seen here are about 99,000 clones, 75% to 90% observed once, and the top ten hold approximately 5.5%. The material sequenced was blood, taken after dendritic cell vaccination. The receptor source for this set is a human donor with glioblastoma.

The gene calls are TRBV6-6 and TRBJ1-1, with D tentatively TRBD1 (6 bases). The CDR3 extends over 14 amino acids. Germline V gene sequence: CDR1 MNHNY, CDR2 SVGAGI (reference sequence). V was clipped by 7 bases and J by 5 bases, with 17 bases between them. The CDR3 region is CASKGGRVETEAFF. The CDR3 bases are TGTGCCAGCAAGGGGGGGAGGGTCGAGACTGAAGCTTTCTTT.

This clone appeared a few times. J is TRBJ2-7 and V is TRBV25-1, with 10 bases aligning to TRBD1. The germline V gene has CDR1 MGHDK and CDR2 SYGVNS. This CDR3 contains 13 residues. V dropped 6 bases and J dropped 3; count of bases not matched to a gene: 2. Here the CDR3 DNA reads TGTGCCAGCAGGGGGACAGGGGTCTACGAGCAGTACTTC. As protein: CASRGTGVYEQYF.

The genes are TRBV4-1 and TRBJ2-7, with D maybe TRBD2 (8 bases). The germline V and J ends were trimmed by 4 bases and 1 base, with 14 bases remaining between them. Germline assignment: CDR1 MGHRA and CDR2 YSYEKL. The CDR3 extends over 15 amino acids. In DNA form, the CDR3 reads TGCGCCAGCAGCCCGACAGGGACTAGATCCTACGAGCAGTACTTC. It yields the protein CASSPTGTRSYEQYF.

The chain joins TRBV7-3 to TRBJ2-7, with TRBD2 as a possible D gene (6 bases). Germline V lookup: CDR1 SGHTA, CDR2 FQGTGA. The CDR3 sequence is 13 residues long. V was cut by 2 bases and J by 2 bases, with 7 bases left in between. The DNA for the CDR3 is TGTGCCAGCAGCTTAGGGGAGGCCTACGAGCAGTACTTC. Amino acid sequence: CASSLGEAYEQYF. Looking up the rest from reference TRBV7-3 and TRBJ2-7 gives the full variable domain: GAGVSQTPSNKVTEKGKYVELRCDPISGHTALYWYRQSLGQGPEFLIYFQGTGAADDSGLPNDRFFAVRPEGSVSTLKIQRTERGDSAVYLCASSLGEAYEQYFGPGTRLTVT.

The V call is TRBV5-6, the J call TRBJ2-2; 10 nucleotides line up with TRBD2. V lost 0 bases, J lost 3 bases, and 2 bases stayed unmatched. Germline-derived CDR1 and CDR2 are SGHDT and YYEEEE. This CDR3 is 16 amino acids long. CDR3 nucleotide sequence: TGTGCCAGCAGCTTGGTGCTAGCGGGAGACACCGGGGAGCTGTTTTTT. This encodes CASSLVLAGDTGELFF.

The V gene is TRBV6-1, the J gene TRBJ2-7; 8 nucleotides match TRBD1. The germline CDR1 and CDR2 sequences are MNHNS and SASEGT. CDR3 length equals 15 residues. V lost 1 base and J lost 2; bases outside the gene matches: 4. The CDR3 sequence: CASSEVPGQAYEQYF. CDR3 coding DNA: TGTGCCAGCAGTGAAGTTCCGGGACAGGCCTACGAGCAGTACTTC.

This chain joins TRBV7-9 and TRBJ1-5; D gene uncertain. The CDR3 runs to 13 residues. V lost 1 base and J lost 4, with 5 bases in between. Germline CDR1 and CDR2: SEHNR and FQNEAQ (reference sequence). CDR3 coding DNA: TGTGCCAGCAGCTTAGTAGAGAATCAGCCCCAGCATTTT. Protein sequence: CASSLVENQPQHF.

This clone is medium-sized. This chain connects TRBV4-1 to TRBJ1-5; D uncertain. The ends were cut back, 0 bases at V and 16 bases at J, with 16 bases in the middle. The CDR3 is made up of 13 amino acids. Germline assignment: CDR1 MGHRA and CDR2 YSYEKL. The CDR3 is CASSQDGPGRRHF. The CDR3 coding sequence is TGCGCCAGCAGCCAAGATGGGCCCGGAAGGCGACATTTT.

The chain carries TRBV6-1 and TRBJ1-2, with D unresolved. CDR3 length: 13 residues. Per germline, CDR1 MNHNS and CDR2 SASEGT. The V and J ends lost 0 bases and 7 bases respectively, with 9 bases between them. As DNA, the CDR3 is TGTGCCAGCAGTGAAGCAGTATTGAGTGGCTACACCTTC. The encoded protein is CASSEAVLSGYTF.

Written as DNA, the CDR3 is TGCAGTGGGACTAGAGGTTTTACCGGGGAGCTGTTTTTT. This codes for CSGTRGFTGELFF. The rearrangement uses TRBV29-1 and TRBJ2-2; 8 bases are shared with TRBD2. The CDR3 spans 13 residues. CDR1 and CDR2 (germline): SQVTM, ANQGSEA.

The V and J genes are TRBV7-9 and TRBJ2-7; 8 nucleotides match TRBD1. The CDR3 has 17 residues. V lost 4 bases to trimming and J lost 2 bases; unmatched junction nucleotides: 13. Germline CDR1 reads SEHNR; CDR2 reads FQNEAQ (reference sequence). This CDR3 is CASSSGQVTTHPYEQYF. The CDR3 DNA is TGTGCCAGCAGCTCGGGACAGGTGACGACTCACCCCTACGAGCAGTACTTC. The full variable domain, in which reference TRBV7-9 and TRBJ2-7 provide the parts outside the CDR3, is DTGVSQNPRHKITKRGQNVTFRCDPISEHNRLYWYRQTLGQGPEFLTYFQNEAQLEKSRLLSDRFSAERPKGSFSTLEIQRTEQGDSAMYLCASSSGQVTTHPYEQYFGPGTRLTVT.

This clone was picked up a small number of times. The V call is TRBV7-2, the J call TRBJ2-5; 9 bases map to TRBD1. The J call may be faulty, since TRBJ2-7 better matches the DNA end. CDR1 is SGHTA, CDR2 FQGNSA, per germline. There are 19 residues in the CDR3. CDR3 region: CASRIGTGNWGAITYEQYF. Written as DNA, the CDR3 is TGTGCCAGCAGGATAGGGACAGGGAATTGGGGGGCTATTACCTACGAGCAGTACTTC.

The chain has TRBV29-1 and TRBJ2-2; 10 nucleotides match TRBD2. J gave up 7 bases and V 0 bases, and 8 bases lay outside the gene matches. The CDR3 is made up of 16 amino acids. Germline CDR1 SQVTM, CDR2 ANQGSEA. CDR3 bases: TGCAGCGTTGAAGATCCGCTAGCGGGAGTGGACGGGGAGCTGTTTTTT. Translated, it gives CSVEDPLAGVDGELFF.

The V call is TRBV15, the J call TRBJ2-7; tentative D call: TRBD2 (6 bases). This CDR3 is built from 14 residues. Germline V gene lookup returns CDR1 LNHNV and CDR2 YYDKDF (reference sequence). Trimming removed 0 bases at V and 2 bases at J, with 8 bases between. This CDR3 reads CATSREDYAYEQYF. CDR3 nucleotide sequence: TGTGCCACCAGCAGAGAGGACTACGCCTACGAGCAGTACTTC.

The chain uses TRBV9 and TRBJ2-2, with TRBD1 matching 12 bases. With 4 bases clipped from V and 3 bases from J, the junction kept 7 bases outside the gene matches. The CDR3 is made up of 17 amino acids. Germline CDR1 and CDR2: SGDLS and YYNGEE. CDR3 nucleotides: TGTGCCAGCAGCATCGGGACAGGGGGCTTTTACACCGGGGAGCTGTTTTTT. Its protein is CASSIGTGGFYTGELFF.

The chain is built from TRBV9 and TRBJ2-7, with 10 bases that match TRBD2. CDR1 is SGDLS and CDR2 is YYNGEE in the germline V gene. The CDR3 runs 16 residues. The V and J ends lost 2 bases and 3 bases, in that order; junction bases with no gene match: 8. CDR3 in DNA: TGTGCCAGCAGCGTCCACCTAGCGGGGGTGTACTACGAGCAGTACTTC. It translates to CASSVHLAGVYYEQYF. The complete variable domain, with remaining parts taken from reference TRBV9 and TRBJ2-7, reads DSGVTQTPKHLITATGQRVTLRCSPRSGDLSVYWYQQSLDQGLQFLIQYYNGEERAKGNILERFSAQQFPDLHSELNLSSLELGDSALYFCASSVHLAGVYYEQYFGPGTRLTVT.

The V and J genes are TRBV28 and TRBJ1-2; 10 nucleotides line up with TRBD1. Germline V lookup: CDR1 MDHEN, CDR2 SYDVKM. CDR3 length: 15 residues. V dropped 8 bases and J dropped 4; count of bases not matched to a gene: 10. CDR3 bases: TGTGCCAGCGGTACACCGGGACAGGGGACCTATGGCTACACCTTC. It yields the protein CASGTPGQGTYGYTF.

J is TRBJ1-2 and V is TRBV5-5; possible D gene TRBD1, 6 bases. The CDR3 is 14 amino acids. Trimming shortened V by 4 bases and J by 4 bases, and 14 bases separated the two germline ends. Germline-derived CDR1 and CDR2 are SGHKS and YYEKEE (reference sequence). The CDR3 region is CASSLEGVSYGYTF. The CDR3 nucleotides are TGTGCCAGCAGCCTGGAGGGGGTTAGCTATGGCTACACCTTC.

This clone was picked up a small number of times. The chain combines TRBV5-6 with TRBJ2-7, with TRBD2 as a possible D gene (7 bases). From germline, CDR1 is SGHDT and CDR2 YYEEEE. Trimming removed 1 base at V and 9 bases at J, with 14 bases between. CDR3 length equals 13 residues. In DNA form, the CDR3 reads TGTGCCAGCAGCTTGCGGGGGGCCTGGGGGCAGTACTTC. It is translated as CASSLRGAWGQYF.

The rearrangement uses TRBV19 and TRBJ1-2; D not resolved. The CDR3 spans 13 residues. CDR1 and CDR2 (germline): LNHDA, SQIVND (reference sequence). V gave up 5 bases and J gave up 2 bases, with 9 bases separating them. CDR3 coding DNA: TGTGCCAGTAGTCAGATGGAGAACTATGGCTACACCTTC. Translating gives CASSQMENYGYTF. The complete variable domain, with remaining parts taken from reference TRBV19 and TRBJ1-2, reads DGGITQSPKYLFRKEGQNVTLSCEQNLNHDAMYWYRQDPGQGLRLIYYSQIVNDFQKGDIAEGYSVSREKKESFPLTVTSAQKNPTAFYLCASSQMENYGYTFGSGTRLTVV.

To note about this clone: One end of the junction fails to match germline, which may point to a read error. The V and J genes are TRBV7-7 and TRBJ2-3; TRBD2 aligns across 12 bases. The CDR3 runs 14 residues. Germline V gene data show CDR1 as SSHAT and CDR2 as FNYEAQ (reference sequence). The DNA of the CDR3 is TGTGCTAGCAGCTCGGGACTAGCGGGAGATACGCAGTATTTT. Translating gives CASSSGLAGDTQYF.